The rows below give T cell receptor beta chains drawn from one sample of a study of T cell responses to AZD1222 COVID-19 vaccine. Some clones are missing from TCRdb's copy, which holds only in-frame ones; the method was immunoSEQ multiplex PCR. This repertoire shows 110,000 to 150,000 clones, 85% to 95% found once; its top ten account for 4.5% to 5.5%. This sample comprised peripheral blood, obtained on day 0 of AZD1222 vaccination. The receptors originated from an adult in good health. CDR3s include the opening cysteine and the closing phenylalanine or tryptophan. D genes are given only for firm matches. A row's size may be missing; if present it is once, few, many or a size class.

V gene,J gene,D gene,clone size,CDR3 protein,CDR3 DNA
TRBV7-2,TRBJ1-5,NA,once,CASSLVYGIGYAQPQHF,TGTGCCAGCAGCTTAGTTTATGGCATAGGGTATGCTCAGCCCCAGCATTTT
TRBV7-9,TRBJ1-1,NA,NA,CASSLEGLEMNTEAFF,TGTGCCAGCAGCTTAGAAGGGCTAGAAATGAACACTGAAGCTTTCTTT
TRBV24-1,TRBJ1-1,NA,NA,CATSEQGAEAFF,TGTGCCACCAGTGAACAGGGAGCTGAAGCTTTCTTT
TRBV7-8,TRBJ2-1,TRBD2,NA,CASSLAAGVWNEQFF,TGTGCCAGCAGCTTAGCCGCGGGAGTATGGAATGAGCAGTTCTTC
TRBV10-2,TRBJ2-7,NA,NA,CASSVGGPYEQYF,TGCGCCAGCAGTGTGGGGGGGCCGTACGAGCAGTACTTC
TRBV19,TRBJ2-5,NA,NA,CASSMNSQETQYF,TGTGCCAGTAGTATGAACAGCCAAGAGACCCAGTACTTC
TRBV18,TRBJ1-2,NA,NA,CASSLEYGYTF,TGTGCCAGCTCGCTAGAGTATGGCTACACCTTC
TRBV7-2,TRBJ1-3,NA,NA,CASSLAGSGNTIYF,TGTGCCAGCAGCTTAGCAGGGTCTGGAAACACCATATATTTT
TRBV2,TRBJ2-2,NA,NA,CASAAQGSTGELFF,TGTGCCAGCGCAGCCCAGGGTTCGACCGGGGAGCTGTTTTTT
TRBV18,TRBJ1-2,TRBD1,NA,CASSPQGQGDGYTF,TGTGCCAGCTCACCACAGGGACAGGGAGACGGCTACACCTTC
TRBV7-9,TRBJ2-2,NA,NA,CASSGTGTGELFF,TGTGCCAGCAGCGGCACGGGCACCGGGGAGCTGTTTTTT
TRBV9,TRBJ1-2,NA,NA,CASSVVDQPRGYTF,TGTGCCAGCAGCGTAGTCGATCAGCCTCGAGGCTACACCTTC